This T cell receptor (beta chain) was identified during a study of T cell changes during pregnancy in multiple sclerosis. Profiled with immunoSEQ multiplex PCR; TCRdb holds only in-frame clones, not every one. This repertoire shows 30,000 or so clones, roughly 89% found once; its top ten account for approximately 5.4%. The TCR comes from a female donor with multiple sclerosis, enrolled in a pregnancy study. The source was CD8+ T cells from peripheral blood mononuclear cells, collected in the first trimester of pregnancy.

The CDR3 DNA follows: TGTGCCAGCAGTTCCGGGGTCACCCATGAGCAGTTCTTC. Its translation is CASSSGVTHEQFF. The chain has TRBV27 and TRBJ2-1, with TRBD2 as a possible D gene (5 bases). Trimming removed 4 bases at V and 8 bases at J, with 12 bases between. The CDR3 covers 13 residues. The V gene's germline CDR1 is MNHEY and CDR2 SMNVEV (reference sequence).